One and the same sample provided the 25 T cell receptor beta chains below, sequenced in a study of spatial heterogeneity in lung cancer. TCRdb re-called the 5' RACE reads through MiXCR, storing one row per CDR3 protein. The data hold roughly 12,000 distinct CDR3 sequences, with over 15% observed a single time. Stated time point: sample taken at primary tumor resection. From tumor, nontumor lung or frozen PBMC, whole RNA was taken unsorted for sequencing. The material was PBMCs, obtained at surgery. These receptors all stem from a male donor with early-stage non-small cell lung cancer.

J is TRBJ1-5 and V is TRBV7-8; 7 nucleotides agree with TRBD1. The CDR3 runs 19 residues. CDR1 is SGHVS, CDR2 FQNEAQ, per germline. The V and J ends lost 1 base and 8 bases, in that order; junction bases with no gene match: 20. The DNA of the CDR3 is TGTGCCAGCAGCTTAGAATCGCTGCGAGGGACAGAAAGGGGGAAGCCCCAGCATTTT. It specifies CASSLESLRGTERGKPQHF.

The chain is built from TRBV28 and TRBJ2-7; D remains unclear. The germline V and J ends were trimmed by 1 base and 7 bases, with 8 bases remaining between them. The CDR3 contains 12 residues. Germline V gene sequence: CDR1 MDHEN, CDR2 SYDVKM. CDR3 nucleotide sequence: TGTGCCAGCAGTTTATCTGCCAGGGAGCAGTACTTC. Translation gives CASSLSAREQYF.

As to this clonotype: Since a much larger clone is just one base distant, this may be a read error. The chain has TRBV3-1 and TRBJ1-2; D might be TRBD1 (6 bases). CDR1 is LGHDT and CDR2 is YNNKEL in the germline V gene (reference sequence). This CDR3 region has 16 residues. CDR3 residues: CASSPYWTAANYGCTF. CDR3 nucleotides: TGTGCCAGCAGCCCCTATTGGACAGCAGCTAACTATGGCTGCACCTTC.

The gene calls are TRBV6-6 and TRBJ2-3, with 8 bases identical to TRBD1. Per germline, CDR1 MNHNY and CDR2 SVGAGI (reference sequence). Losses at the gene ends were 6 bases for V and 8 bases for J; bases not matched to a gene: 13. The CDR3 contains 15 residues. The CDR3 DNA sequence: TGTGCCAGCAGCCCCGGGACAGGCTTTGGGGGTACGCAGTATTTT. Its translation: CASSPGTGFGGTQYF.

In its sample, this clonotype was seen a few times. The chain combines TRBV7-9 with TRBJ1-6; no clear D gene. The CDR3 consists of 16 residues. Trimming shortened V by 5 bases and J by 8 bases, and 19 bases separated the two germline ends. CDR1 SEHNR and CDR2 FQNEAQ come from the germline V gene (reference sequence). The CDR3 sequence: CASSHREDRTDSPLHF. The CDR3 DNA reads as TGTGCCAGCAGCCACCGGGAAGACCGAACGGATTCACCCCTCCACTTT.

This clonotype was picked up many times. This chain joins TRBV11-2 and TRBJ2-7; D may be TRBD2 (7 bases). CDR1 is SGHAT and CDR2 is FQNNGV in the germline V gene. This CDR3 spans 15 amino acids. Trimming shortened V by 4 bases and J by 2 bases, and 15 bases separated the two germline ends. CDR3 nucleotide sequence: TGTGCCAGCAGCTCGGGGGGCAGCAATCCCTACGAGCAGTACTTC. It is translated as CASSSGGSNPYEQYF.

The J gene is TRBJ2-7, the V gene TRBV7-2; D gene ambiguous. Germline loops: CDR1 SGHTA, CDR2 FQGNSA. The CDR3 totals 14 residues. V dropped 1 base and J dropped 0 bases, with 7 bases sitting between them. This chain's CDR3 is CASSLGPHSYEQYF. The CDR3 DNA follows: TGTGCCAGCAGCTTAGGTCCGCACTCCTACGAGCAGTACTTC.

About this clonotype: No conserved phenylalanine or tryptophan ends this CDR3, so it is likely a read error. The chain carries TRBV29-1 and TRBJ2-1; 8 bases are shared with TRBD1. From germline, CDR1 is SQVTM and CDR2 ANQGSEA. The CDR3 is 16 amino acids. J gave up 0 bases and V 6 bases, and 10 bases lay outside the gene matches. CDR3 protein: CSVFGQGGFSYNEQFY. CDR3 DNA sequence: TGCAGCGTATTTGGACAGGGCGGTTTCTCCTACAATGAGCAGTTCTAC.

In its sample, this clonotype was seen many times. The chain joins TRBV27 to TRBJ2-7, with 7 bases lining up with TRBD1. Germline CDR1 and CDR2: MNHEY and SMNVEV (reference sequence). The CDR3 is 14 amino acids. V was clipped by 5 bases and J by 3 bases; unmatched bases: 7. In DNA, the CDR3 is TGTGCCAGCAGTCAGGGACAGCCTTACTACGAGCAGTACTTC. Its translation: CASSQGQPYYEQYF.

This chain uses TRBV24-1 with TRBJ2-7, with 8 positions matching TRBD1. The germline V gene encodes CDR1 KGHDR and CDR2 SFDVKD. Losses at the gene ends were 4 bases for V and 5 bases for J; bases not matched to a gene: 6. The CDR3 consists of 14 residues. The CDR3 nucleotides read TGTGCCACCAGTGACACGACAGGGGCCCACGAGCAGTACTTC. Residues: CATSDTTGAHEQYF.

This clonotype was counted ten times or more. The V call is TRBV18, the J call TRBJ2-5; 8 bases line up with TRBD1. The CDR3 has 15 amino acids. The V gene's germline CDR1 is KGHSH and CDR2 LQKENI. V gave up 1 base and J gave up 4 bases; unmatched junction bases: 5. The CDR3 coding sequence is TGTGCCAGCTCACCACGTGGACAGGGAGGAGAGACCCAGTACTTC. Translating gives CASSPRGQGGETQYF.

This clonotype was observed a handful of times. The chain joins TRBV7-9 to TRBJ2-4; no clear D. The CDR3 totals 17 residues. V was clipped by 5 bases and J by 1 base, with 18 bases between them. Germline CDR1 and CDR2: SEHNR and FQNEAQ (reference sequence). The DNA for the CDR3 is TGTGCCAGCAGCCCCGAACCTGATCCCACCGCCAAAAACATTCAGTACTTC. Translating it yields CASSPEPDPTAKNIQYF.

This clonotype has a count of ten or more. V gene TRBV13 combines with J gene TRBJ2-3, with TRBD2 matching 8 bases. Per the germline V gene, CDR1 is PRHDT and CDR2 is FYEKMQ (reference sequence). This CDR3 region has 16 residues. Trimming at V came to 7 bases and at J to 5 bases, leaving 14 bases not matched to a gene. The CDR3, as DNA: TGTGCCAGCACCCCCGTTAAGACTAGCGTAGAAGATACGCAGTATTTT. It encodes CASTPVKTSVEDTQYF.

CDR3 amino acids: CASSPLGISKTEAFF. CDR3 nucleotides: TGTGCCAGCAGCCCTCTAGGTATAAGCAAGACTGAAGCTTTCTTT. V gene TRBV7-9 combines with J gene TRBJ1-1; the D is unclear. The CDR3 has 15 amino acids. Trimming shortened V by 5 bases and J by 5 bases, and 18 bases separated the two germline ends. Germline CDR1 and CDR2: SEHNR and FQNEAQ (reference sequence).

The V gene is TRBV18, the J gene TRBJ2-7; D perhaps matches TRBD2 (6 bases). CDR1 KGHSH and CDR2 LQKENI come from the germline V gene. Trimming took 0 bases from V and 6 from J, leaving 12 bases between them. The CDR3 has 14 amino acids. CDR3 region: CASSPPRGGAEQYF. CDR3 DNA: TGTGCCAGCTCACCACCGCGGGGTGGGGCCGAGCAGTACTTC.

DNA for the CDR3: TGTGCCAGCAGCTTAGACGGTAATCAGCCCCAGCATTTT. It yields the protein CASSLDGNQPQHF. The chain recombines TRBV7-9 with TRBJ1-5; D remains ambiguous. This CDR3 is built from 13 residues. V lost 1 base to trimming and J lost 4 bases, with 5 bases between them. CDR1 is SEHNR, CDR2 FQNEAQ, per germline (reference sequence).

This clonotype was counted only a few times. The CDR3 nucleotides read TGTGCCAGCAGCTCCCTCGGGACTAGCGGGAGTACCGGGGAGCTGTTTTTT. Amino acids: CASSSLGTSGSTGELFF. V gene TRBV6-1 combines with J gene TRBJ2-2, with 14 bases identical to TRBD2. The CDR3 consists of 17 residues. V dropped 6 bases and J dropped 5; count of bases not matched to a gene: 8. CDR1 MNHNS and CDR2 SASEGT come from the germline V gene.

Comments on this clonotype: A much larger clone differs by one base, so this may be a read error. This chain links TRBV18 with TRBJ2-7; D remains ambiguous. CDR3 length equals 14 residues. Trimming took 5 bases from V and 5 from J, leaving 16 bases between them. CDR1 KGHSH and CDR2 LQKENI come from the germline V gene. Here the CDR3 DNA reads TGTGCCAGCTCAAACCAAGACACGAGCGACGAGCAGTACTTC. Translation gives CASSNQDTSDEQYF.

In its sample, this clonotype was seen a few times. The CDR3 DNA reads as TGCGCCAGCAATTACAGTCAAGAGACCCAGTACTTC. Translating it yields CASNYSQETQYF. The chain recombines TRBV10-2 with TRBJ2-5; D gene unclear. The V end lost 7 bases, the J end lost 2 bases, and 8 bases lay between the germline ends. CDR1 is WSHSY and CDR2 is SAAADI in the germline V gene. The CDR3 is 12 amino acids.

In this sample, this clonotype turned up many times. This chain connects TRBV10-1 to TRBJ2-3; TRBD2 aligns across 9 bases. The germline CDR1 and CDR2 sequences are WNHNN and SYGVQD (reference sequence). The CDR3 runs 17 residues. Germline trimming cut 0 bases from V and 2 bases from J; bases unmatched to any gene: 6. The CDR3 loop reads CASSESSGRPNTDTQYF. Here the CDR3 DNA reads TGCGCCAGCAGTGAGTCTAGCGGGAGACCCAACACAGATACGCAGTATTTT.

This clonotype was observed a handful of times. The chain is built from TRBV20-1 and TRBJ2-7; 7 nucleotides align to TRBD2. The CDR3 spans 14 residues. Germline V gene data show CDR1 as DFQATT and CDR2 as SNEGSKA (reference sequence). The V segment lost 7 bases and the J segment 0 bases; nucleotides outside the gene matches: 9. The CDR3 is CSVQTSRSSYEQYF. The CDR3 region has the DNA TGCAGTGTTCAGACTAGCCGAAGCTCCTACGAGCAGTACTTC.

This clonotype appeared a few times. The chain recombines TRBV5-1 with TRBJ2-2, with 7 bases that match TRBD1. V was pared by 4 bases and J by 4 bases, with 4 bases of the junction left unmatched. Germline loops: CDR1 SGHRS, CDR2 YFSETQ. The CDR3 spans 14 residues. CDR3 amino acids: CASSETGSTGELFF. The CDR3 nucleotides are TGCGCCAGCAGCGAGACAGGGTCCACCGGGGAGCTGTTTTTT.

This clonotype was picked up a small number of times. V is TRBV28 and J is TRBJ1-1; TRBD1 matches 8 bases. The CDR3 consists of 14 residues. Per germline, CDR1 MDHEN and CDR2 SYDVKM. V dropped 3 bases and J dropped 11; count of bases not matched to a gene: 11. This CDR3 reads CASSFPQGAQRAFF. As DNA, the CDR3 is TGTGCCAGCAGTTTCCCGCAGGGGGCCCAAAGGGCTTTCTTT.

V usage is TRBV2 and J usage is TRBJ1-2, with TRBD1 as a possible D gene (6 bases). Trimming took 4 bases from V and 7 from J, leaving 13 bases between them. Germline values: CDR1 SNHLY, CDR2 FYNNEI. The CDR3 runs to 13 residues. Here the CDR3 reads CASSGAGVGGYTF. The CDR3 DNA reads as TGTGCCAGCAGTGGAGCAGGGGTTGGTGGCTACACCTTC.

By frequency in the sample, this clonotype is medium-sized (0.01 to 0.1%). V is TRBV7-2 and J is TRBJ2-3; no definite D call. The CDR3 runs 12 residues. The V gene's germline CDR1 is SGHTA and CDR2 FQGNSA. Trimming took off 4 bases at V and 2 bases at J, with 4 bases between the two ends. CDR3 sequence (DNA): TGTGCCAGCAGCTGGGACACAGATACGCAGTATTTT. It specifies CASSWDTDTQYF. Full variable domain (outside the CDR3, taken from reference TRBV7-2 and TRBJ2-3): GAGVSQSPSNKVTEKGKDVELRCDPISGHTALYWYRQSLGQGLEFLIYFQGNSAPDKSGLPSDRFSAERTGGSVSTLTIQRTQQEDSAVYLCASSWDTDTQYFGPGTRLTVL.